Listed below are T cell receptor beta chains from one sample, sequenced in a study of blood T cell repertoires in COVID-19. Libraries were prepared by immunoSEQ multiplex PCR; TCRdb keeps only in-frame clonotypes and omits some of them. The table shows 200,000 to 250,000 clones, with roughly 89% occurring only once. Sequenced input: PBMCs or T cells enriched from blood (not recorded which). Receptor source: a woman aged 40 to 55 who had recovered from COVID-19. The CDR3 runs from the conserved cysteine through the conserved F or W. A D gene is named only where the DNA matches it firmly. The listing skips clone size in some rows; elsewhere it reads once, few, many or a size class.

CDR3 DNA: TGTGCCAGCAGTTTATCCTTATCCGGGACAGGGGGCAACTATGGCTACACCTTC
CDR3 protein: CASSLSLSGTGGNYGYTF
clone size: -
D gene: TRBD1
V gene: TRBV28
J gene: TRBJ1-2

CDR3 DNA: TGTGCCAGCAGCAAACCTCCCGGGACTAGCGTTAGGTACAATGAGCAGTTCTTC
CDR3 protein: CASSKPPGTSVRYNEQFF
clone size: -
D gene: TRBD2
V gene: TRBV3-1/TRBV3-2
J gene: TRBJ2-1

CDR3 DNA: TGTGCCAGCAGCTTAGTCGTCGATACGCAGTATTTT
CDR3 protein: CASSLVVDTQYF
clone size: -
D gene: -
V gene: TRBV7-9
J gene: TRBJ2-3

CDR3 DNA: TGTGCCAGCAGCCGCTTGGGACAGGGCCGAAACACCATATATTTT
CDR3 protein: CASSRLGQGRNTIYF
clone size: -
D gene: TRBD1
V gene: TRBV7-2
J gene: TRBJ1-3

CDR3 DNA: TGTGCCACCAGTGGTACTAGCGGGGACAATGAGCAGTTCTTC
CDR3 protein: CATSGTSGDNEQFF
clone size: few
D gene: TRBD2
V gene: TRBV24-1
J gene: TRBJ2-1

CDR3 DNA: TGTGCCAGCAGCCAATATCGCGGCAGCTTGTACCAAGAGACCCAGTACTTC
CDR3 protein: CASSQYRGSLYQETQYF
clone size: -
D gene: -
V gene: TRBV3-1/TRBV3-2
J gene: TRBJ2-5

CDR3 DNA: TGTGCCAGCTCACCCGGACTAGCGGCCGGTGTCTCCTACGAGCAGTACTTC
CDR3 protein: CASSPGLAAGVSYEQYF
clone size: -
D gene: TRBD2
V gene: TRBV18
J gene: TRBJ2-7

CDR3 DNA: TGCGCCAGCAGTGAGTACCCGGTGGTAGCGGAGCCCCCCCATACGCAGTATTTT
CDR3 protein: CASSEYPVVAEPPHTQYF
clone size: -
D gene: -
V gene: TRBV10-1
J gene: TRBJ2-3

CDR3 DNA: TGTGCTAGTGGTCCGGCCCAAGGGGTAGGGAATGAGCAGTTCTTC
CDR3 protein: CASGPAQGVGNEQFF
clone size: -
D gene: -
V gene: TRBV12-5
J gene: TRBJ2-1

CDR3 DNA: TGCGCCAGCAGCTTTTATTTGAGCCGTCGCTCCTACAATGAGCAGTTCTTC
CDR3 protein: CASSFYLSRRSYNEQFF
clone size: -
D gene: -
V gene: TRBV5-1
J gene: TRBJ2-1

CDR3 DNA: TGTGCCAGCTGCATTAGACAGGGCCGCGGTGGCTACACCTTC
CDR3 protein: CASCIRQGRGGYTF
clone size: -
D gene: TRBD1
V gene: TRBV28
J gene: TRBJ1-2

CDR3 DNA: TGTGCCAGTACTCCTACAGGGGGCGGTTTTGGCTACACCTTC
CDR3 protein: CASTPTGGGFGYTF
clone size: -
D gene: TRBD1
V gene: TRBV19
J gene: TRBJ1-2

CDR3 DNA: TGCGCCAGCAGCCAAGAGTGGGGGAGGTACTATGGCTACACCTTC
CDR3 protein: CASSQEWGRYYGYTF
clone size: -
D gene: -
V gene: TRBV4-1
J gene: TRBJ1-2

CDR3 DNA: TGCGCCAGCAGCCAAGATGTTACGGGGGTAGCCGGGGAGCTGTTTTTT
CDR3 protein: CASSQDVTGVAGELFF
clone size: -
D gene: -
V gene: TRBV4-3
J gene: TRBJ2-2

CDR3 DNA: TGTGCCATCAGTGTGCAGACTGTGAGCTCCTACGAGCAGTACTTC
CDR3 protein: CAISVQTVSSYEQYF
clone size: -
D gene: -
V gene: TRBV10-3
J gene: TRBJ2-7

CDR3 DNA: TGTGCCAGCAGCGGCACGGGAGCTTACAATGAGCAGTTCTTC
CDR3 protein: CASSGTGAYNEQFF
clone size: -
D gene: -
V gene: TRBV5-4
J gene: TRBJ2-1

CDR3 DNA: TGTGCCAGTAGTATAGATCTCTCGACAGGGGCTATCTATGGCTACACCTTC
CDR3 protein: CASSIDLSTGAIYGYTF
clone size: few
D gene: TRBD1
V gene: TRBV19
J gene: TRBJ1-2